The source of this TCR beta chain is a study of blood T cells in healthy people across ages. This clonotype showed up many times. Looked up from germline, CDR1 is KGHSH and CDR2 is LQKENI. The CDR3 extends over 14 amino acids. J gave up 5 bases and V 2 bases, and 4 bases lay outside the gene matches. For the second PCR, which ran for roughly 6 to 11 cycles, a sample-barcoded 5' primer and a J-beta primer mix were used. TCRdb re-called the 5' RACE reads with MiXCR, one entry per CDR3 protein. The sample consists of 600,000 to 850,000 distinct CDR3 sequences, 25% of them appearing once. These same records also appear under a second study, on T cells of mothers and their children. That source notes: Mothers and children who were related shared slightly more overlap than unrelated pairs, but not significantly more. None of the identified T cell clones proved to be persistent microchimeric clones.

The J gene is TRBJ2-7, the V gene TRBV18; TRBD1 matches 9 bases. What was sequenced was blood. The source is a boy between 10 and 17 years old in good health. The CDR3 nucleotides are TGTGCCAGCTCACCATTGGGACAGGGAGACGAGCAGTACTTC. It codes for CASSPLGQGDEQYF.